The rows below give T cell receptor beta chains drawn from one sample of a study of CD4 T cells in relation to SARS-CoV-2 and coronaviruses. These receptors lack a known antigen. The protocol was immunoSEQ multiplex PCR, while the TCRdb copy is restricted to in-frame clones and leaves out a portion. The top ten hold more than 15% of the sample, which has approximately 19,000 clones, 76% seen once. The sequenced sample was CD4+ T cells from PBMCs, cultured in vitro. These receptors all stem from a human donor in good health. Each CDR3 is given with its conserved first and last residue. The D gene is left open where the match is weak. Clone size is shown for a subset of rows, as once, few, many or a class of expanded clone.

-,TRBV4-2,16,TRBJ2-7,-,TGTGCCAGCAGTCCGACAGCAGGGAAGTTGGCGTACGAGCAGTACTTC,CASSPTAGKLAYEQYF
-,TRBV11-2,14,TRBJ1-2,TRBD1,TGTGCCAGCAGCGAGACAACAGGGGGTTGGGGCTACACCTTC,CASSETTGGWGYTF
-,TRBV30,15,TRBJ1-5,TRBD1,TGTGCCTGGAGTGGCGGGACAGGGGGCTTTCAGCCCCAGCATTTT,CAWSGGTGGFQPQHF
-,TRBV19,14,TRBJ2-7,-,TGTGCCAGTAGTATAGTAGGGGGATGGAACGAGCAGTACTTC,CASSIVGGWNEQYF
-,TRBV30,16,TRBJ2-7,TRBD2,TGTGCCTGGAGTACAACCCTAGCGGGAAACTCCTACGAGCAGTACTTC,CAWSTTLAGNSYEQYF
-,TRBV6-7,13,TRBJ2-3,-,TGTGCCAGCGGCAACAGTAGCACAGATACGCAGTATTTT,CASGNSSTDTQYF
few,TRBV5-6,15,TRBJ1-6,-,TGTGCCAGCAGCTTGGTCTCAGGGAGCGGATCACCCCTCCACTTT,CASSLVSGSGSPLHF
-,TRBV19,18,TRBJ2-7,-,TGTGCCAGTACCCCGAGGACACCTCAGGCCGGCCTAACCTACGAGCAGTACTTC,CASTPRTPQAGLTYEQYF
-,TRBV27,14,TRBJ2-1,-,TGTGCCAGCAGTTTAGACGAAATGGGGAATGAGCAGTTCTTC,CASSLDEMGNEQFF
-,TRBV5-1,15,TRBJ2-3,-,TGCGCCAGCAGCTTGTCTTTTGATCCTCGGGATACGCAGTATTTT,CASSLSFDPRDTQYF
few,TRBV2,12,TRBJ1-1,-,TGTGCCAGCAGGGAGATGAACACTGAAGCTTTCTTT,CASREMNTEAFF
-,TRBV15,14,TRBJ2-7,-,TGTGCCACCAGCAGAGCCGGAGGGAGCTACGAGCAGTACTTC,CATSRAGGSYEQYF
-,TRBV28,15,TRBJ2-7,TRBD1,TGTGCCAGCAGTTTCTCGGACAGGGCGACCTACGAGCAGTACTTC,CASSFSDRATYEQYF
-,TRBV7-8,13,TRBJ2-5,TRBD2,TGTGCCAGCGGGGAGCGGGAGGGAGGGGCCCAGTACTTC,CASGEREGGAQYF
-,TRBV3-1/TRBV3-2,14,TRBJ2-5,-,TGTGCCAGCAGCCAAGCCGGCGGACAAGAGACCCAGTACTTC,CASSQAGGQETQYF
once,TRBV5-1,14,TRBJ2-5,-,TGCGCCAGCAGCTTGGTACAGGGCCAAGAGACCCAGCACTTC,CASSLVQGQETQHF
-,TRBV12-5,14,TRBJ2-5,TRBD2,TGTGCTAGTGGATCGGGACTAGCGCAAGAGACCCAGTACTTC,CASGSGLAQETQYF
-,TRBV11-2,16,TRBJ1-1,-,TGTGCCAGCAGCTTATCATTGAGGGGACTGAACACTGAAGCTTTCTTT,CASSLSLRGLNTEAFF
-,TRBV19,15,TRBJ2-7,TRBD2,TGTGCCAGTAGTGTTTTAGCGGGAGGATCCTACGAGCAGTACTTC,CASSVLAGGSYEQYF
few,TRBV30,14,TRBJ2-3,TRBD2,TGTGCCTGGTCCCAAGCGGGAGTAGGAGATACGCAGTATTTT,CAWSQAGVGDTQYF
-,TRBV7-9,18,TRBJ2-2,TRBD1,TGTGCCAGCAGCGGGGACAGGGCGACCTGGGTTGAAACCGGGGAGCTGTTTTTT,CASSGDRATWVETGELFF
-,TRBV9,15,TRBJ2-7,-,TGTGCCAGCAGCCCAGGGACCCTAGGCACCTACGAGCAGTACTTC,CASSPGTLGTYEQYF
-,TRBV12-3/TRBV12-4,13,TRBJ2-5,-,TGTGCCAGCAGTTTCTGGTCCCAAGAGACCCAGTACTTC,CASSFWSQETQYF
-,TRBV28,15,TRBJ2-2,-,TGTGCCAGCAGTCCCGGGACACCGAACACCGGGGAGCTGTTTTTT,CASSPGTPNTGELFF
few,TRBV6-1,15,TRBJ2-7,TRBD1,TGTGCCAGCAGTGAAACTGGACAGGGGGCCTACGAGCAGTACTTC,CASSETGQGAYEQYF
-,TRBV30,16,TRBJ1-2,TRBD1,TGTGCCTGGAGCCTTTTAAATCAGGGGGCGGACTATGGCTACACCTTC,CAWSLLNQGADYGYTF
-,TRBV7-2,15,TRBJ1-5,-,TGTGCCAGCAGCTTAGCCGGGTATAGCAATCAGCCCCAGCATTTT,CASSLAGYSNQPQHF
-,TRBV6-5,15,TRBJ2-7,TRBD2,TGTGCCAGCAATCATCCGGGACTAGGATTTGACGAGCAGTACTTC,CASNHPGLGFDEQYF
-,TRBV4-1,14,TRBJ1-2,-,TGCGCCAGCAGCCAAGACCACGTAAACTATGGCTACACCTTC,CASSQDHVNYGYTF
-,TRBV18,16,TRBJ2-1,TRBD2,TGTGCCAGCTCACCACCGTACCTAGCGGGAGTGCATGAGCAGTTCTTC,CASSPPYLAGVHEQFF
-,TRBV18,15,TRBJ2-5,TRBD1,TGTGCCAGCTCACCTTTGACGGGACAGGGACAGACCCAGTACTTC,CASSPLTGQGQTQYF
-,TRBV7-9,15,TRBJ2-5,-,TGTGCCAGCAGCTTATCTTCAGGGCCTCAAGAGACCCAGTACTTC,CASSLSSGPQETQYF
-,TRBV28,14,TRBJ2-7,-,TGTGCCAGCAGTCCCCCCCCACAGTACTACGAGCAGTACTTC,CASSPPPQYYEQYF
few,TRBV30,14,TRBJ1-1,-,TGTGCCTGGAGCAGGGGCAGCTCGAACACTGAAGCTTTCTTT,CAWSRGSSNTEAFF
-,TRBV19,16,TRBJ1-5,-,TGTGCCAGTAGTGGCCAGGGTGGTGGAGGCAATCAGCCCCAGCATTTT,CASSGQGGGGNQPQHF
-,TRBV25-1,16,TRBJ2-2,-,TGTGCCAGCAGTGAATTAATGGGGGTCAGCACCGGGGAGCTGTTTTTT,CASSELMGVSTGELFF
few,TRBV21-1,16,TRBJ2-1,-,TGTGCCAGCAGCAAAGTCCCTAGCGGGGCCTTACGGGAGCAGTTCTTC,CASSKVPSGALREQFF
few,TRBV9,16,TRBJ1-5,TRBD1,TGTGCCAGCAGCGTAGTACCCTGGACAGGGAAAAGGCCCCAGCATTTT,CASSVVPWTGKRPQHF
few,TRBV2,13,TRBJ1-1,-,TGTGCCAACCAAGGGCAGACGAACACTGAAGCTTTCTTT,CANQGQTNTEAFF
-,TRBV9,16,TRBJ2-1,-,TGTGCCAGCAGCGTAGCGGGTGGCTTGTCCTACAATGAGCAGTTCTTC,CASSVAGGLSYNEQFF
-,TRBV24-1,14,TRBJ2-5,TRBD1,TGTGCCACCAGTGATACCGGGACAGAAGAGACCCAGTACTTC,CATSDTGTEETQYF
-,TRBV5-6,14,TRBJ1-2,TRBD1,TGTGCCAGCAGCTCGGGACAGAATTACTATGGCTACACCTTC,CASSSGQNYYGYTF